This TCR beta chain appears in the sequencing data of a study of cytomegalovirus exposure and HLA in healthy donors. The wider study: Around 85 million unique TCR sequences came from HLA-typed donors in an early release.

On this clone: Antigen: not known.

Notes on the study in general: Roughly even sequencing depth across donors was the assumption behind the presence/absence analyses.

Germline V lookup: CDR1 SGHNT, CDR2 YENEEA. The CDR3 sequence is 14 residues long. The V end lost 5 bases, the J end lost 4 bases, and 13 bases lay between the germline ends. The PCR employed 60 Vbeta primers together with 13 Jbeta primers. The method was immunoSEQ multiplex PCR; TCRdb's version includes in-frame clones alone and lacks a portion of them. The data contain tens of thousands of clones, approximately 74% of them singletons. The chain has TRBV11-3 and TRBJ2-3, with D uncertain. The receptor comes from a woman in her twenties or thirties in good health and CMV-seropositive. The sequenced sample consisted of PBMCs. The CDR3 reads CASSPGANADTQYF. In DNA form, the CDR3 reads TGTGCCAGCAGCCCCGGAGCCAATGCAGATACGCAGTATTTT.